The 21 T cell receptor beta chains below come from one sample, sequenced in a study of T-cell reconstitution after alpha-beta-depleted transplantation in children. The authors prepared the TCRbeta library with unique molecular identifiers. TCRdb ran MiXCR on the PCR reads and lists one entry per CDR3 protein. The sample yields 200,000 to 300,000 distinct CDR3 sequences, about 24% seen once. The sequenced sample was PBMCs, mostly from graft donor cells, obtained 360 days after TCRalphabeta/CD19-depleted stem cell transplant. The source is a female patient aged 2 to 10 who had a stem cell transplant for congenital amegakaryocytic thrombocytopenia, so the T cells may come from the graft donor.

This clonotype was seen more than once but under ten times. The rearrangement links TRBV20-1 to TRBJ2-1; weak D call: TRBD2 (5 bases). The CDR3 spans 12 residues. CDR1 is DFQATT and CDR2 is SNEGSKA in the germline V gene (reference sequence). The ends were cut back, 8 bases at V and 3 bases at J, with 11 bases in the middle. As DNA, the CDR3 is TGCAGTCCGGGATCAAGCTACAATGAGCAGTTCTTC. This translates into CSPGSSYNEQFF.

This chain links TRBV5-1 with TRBJ2-3, with 13 bases aligning to TRBD2. V shed 4 bases, J shed 0 bases, and the junction held 8 bases outside the gene matches. The CDR3 runs to 18 residues. Germline loops: CDR1 SGHRS, CDR2 YFSETQ. Written as DNA, the CDR3 is TGCGCCAGCAGCCCCGGGACTAGCGGGAAGGCTAGCACAGATACGCAGTATTTT. Translated, it gives CASSPGTSGKASTDTQYF.

The V gene is TRBV12-3 or TRBV12-4, the J gene TRBJ1-3, with 7 bases that match TRBD1. The CDR3 extends over 15 amino acids. Trimming cost V 4 bases and J 0 bases; bases outside gene matches: 3. The CDR3 DNA follows: TGTGCCAGCAGTTGGACAGGCAGCTCTGGAAACACCATATATTTT. Translated: CASSWTGSSGNTIYF.

The rearrangement joins TRBV7-8 to TRBJ2-5; 10 bases agree with TRBD2. Germline-derived CDR1 and CDR2 are SGHVS and FQNEAQ. The CDR3 has 17 amino acids. The V and J ends lost 4 bases and 0 bases, in that order; junction bases with no gene match: 8. The CDR3 region has the DNA TGTGCCAGCAGCTCGGCTCGGACTAGCGGTTACCAAGAGACCCAGTACTTC. The encoded protein is CASSSARTSGYQETQYF.

This clonotype appeared many times. The chain recombines TRBV29-1 with TRBJ2-1; 10 positions agree with TRBD2. Germline CDR1 is SQVTM and CDR2 is ANQGSEA. Trimming cost V 2 bases and J 4 bases; bases outside gene matches: 5. The CDR3 totals 15 residues. The CDR3 DNA reads as TGCAGCGTTGAACTAGCGGGGGATCATTACAATGAGCAGTTCTTC. Its translation is CSVELAGDHYNEQFF.

The CDR3 protein is CAVGDSSYNEQFF. DNA of the CDR3: TGCGCGGTCGGGGATAGCTCCTACAATGAGCAGTTCTTC. The chain carries TRBV29-1 and TRBJ2-1, with D maybe TRBD2 (5 bases). From germline, CDR1 is SQVTM and CDR2 ANQGSEA. The CDR3 is 13 residues long.

This sequence joins TRBV4-2 and TRBJ2-3; the D gene is possibly TRBD2 (5 bases). The CDR3 totals 16 residues. CDR1 and CDR2 from the germline V gene are LGHNA and YNFKEQ. Trimming shortened V by 0 bases and J by 0 bases, and 10 bases separated the two germline ends. The CDR3 DNA reads as TGTGCCAGCAGCCAAGATTCAACTAGTAGCACAGATACGCAGTATTTT. It encodes CASSQDSTSSTDTQYF.

The chain links TRBV29-1 to TRBJ2-1; D is ambiguous. The germline gives CDR1 SQVTM, CDR2 ANQGSEA. This CDR3 is built from 14 residues. V lost 4 bases and J 4 bases, leaving 14 bases between the germline ends. CDR3 residues: CSVAVQGGYNEQFF. In DNA, the CDR3 is TGCAGCGTTGCTGTGCAAGGTGGATACAATGAGCAGTTCTTC.

This clonotype was found once. The rearrangement links TRBV12-3 or TRBV12-4 to TRBJ2-5, with D hard to call. The V end was cut by 3 bases, the J end by 4 bases, with 6 bases between. The CDR3 length is 12 residues. CDR3 loop: CASSFTPETQYF. The CDR3 DNA is TGTGCCAGCAGTTTTACCCCAGAGACCCAGTACTTC.

This clonotype was seen only a few times. The chain has TRBV30 and TRBJ1-5, with D unclear. The germline V gene has CDR1 GTSNPN and CDR2 SVGIG (reference sequence). Trimming pared 0 bases from V and 0 bases from J, leaving 15 bases between. This CDR3 is built from 17 residues. The CDR3 loop reads CAWSVMGTWSSNQPQHF. The CDR3 nucleotides read TGTGCCTGGAGTGTCATGGGAACGTGGAGTAGCAATCAGCCCCAGCATTTT.

In its sample, this clonotype was seen a few times. The V gene is TRBV5-1, the J gene TRBJ1-3, with D unclear. The germline V and J ends were trimmed by 0 bases and 11 bases, with 18 bases remaining between them. CDR1 is SGHRS, CDR2 YFSETQ, per germline. The CDR3 length is 15 residues. CDR3 nucleotides: TGCGCCAGCAGCTTGGGGTTGGGTCTCCCCACTTCCATATATTTT. Translating gives CASSLGLGLPTSIYF.

The chain recombines TRBV7-2 with TRBJ1-5; weak D call: TRBD1 (5 bases). Trimming shortened V by 5 bases and J by 7 bases, and 15 bases separated the two germline ends. Germline V gives CDR1 SGHTA, CDR2 FQGNSA. The CDR3 length is 14 residues. Written as DNA, the CDR3 is TGTGCCAGCAGCCGGAACAGGCGTTCGCAGCCCCAGCATTTT. It translates to CASSRNRRSQPQHF.

In this sample, this clonotype turned up a few times. V gene TRBV20-1 combines with J gene TRBJ2-1; 8 positions match TRBD2. Germline V gene lookup returns CDR1 DFQATT and CDR2 SNEGSKA (reference sequence). J was trimmed by 9 bases and V by 3 bases; bases with no gene match: 10. The CDR3 length is 14 residues. This CDR3 reads CSARIGTRVGEQFF. CDR3 in DNA: TGCAGTGCTAGGATCGGGACTAGAGTAGGTGAGCAGTTCTTC.

In its sample, this clonotype was seen a few times. The rearrangement joins TRBV6-1 to TRBJ2-1, with no clear D. Germline loops: CDR1 MNHNS, CDR2 SASEGT. The CDR3 sequence is 15 residues long. Trimming pared 8 bases from V and 1 base from J, leaving 15 bases between. The CDR3 sequence is CASSRVAVSYNEQFF. The CDR3 coding sequence is TGTGCCAGCTCCCGGGTGGCAGTTTCCTACAATGAGCAGTTCTTC.

The J gene is TRBJ2-1, the V gene TRBV7-9; 12 nucleotides align to TRBD2. CDR3 length: 14 residues. Looked up from germline, CDR1 is SEHNR and CDR2 is FQNEAQ (reference sequence). The ends lost 6 bases at V and 3 bases at J; junction bases unmatched: 0. The CDR3 nucleotides read TGTGCCAGCAGACTAGCGGGGGGCTACAATGAGCAGTTCTTC. Encoded protein: CASRLAGGYNEQFF.

The table lists this clonotype with a few counts. CDR3 sequence (DNA): TGTGCCAGCAGCATGTACCCCGGGACTAGCGGTATCACCGGGGAGCTGTTTTTT. Protein: CASSMYPGTSGITGELFF. This sequence joins TRBV7-6 and TRBJ2-2, with 11 nucleotides matching TRBD2. From germline, CDR1 is SGHVS and CDR2 FNYEAQ. V was pared by 5 bases and J by 4 bases, with 12 bases of the junction left unmatched. This CDR3 is 18 amino acids long.

This clonotype came up a few times. V is TRBV27 and J is TRBJ2-7, with D tentatively TRBD1 or TRBD2 (5 bases each). V gave up 4 bases and J gave up 8 bases, with 18 bases separating them. The CDR3 runs 14 residues. The germline CDR1 and CDR2 sequences are MNHEY and SMNVEV (reference sequence). The CDR3 nucleotides are TGTGCCAGCAGTTATAGAGACGGGGCAGGGAAGCAGTACTTC. Its protein is CASSYRDGAGKQYF.

The chain is built from TRBV4-2 and TRBJ2-2; D gene uncertain. Germline V gene sequence: CDR1 LGHNA, CDR2 YNFKEQ. This CDR3 comprises 17 residues. V lost 4 bases, J lost 0 bases, and 15 bases lay in between. The DNA for the CDR3 is TGTGCCAGCAGCCCCTATGGAGAGGTAACGAACACCGGGGAGCTGTTTTTT. Translating it yields CASSPYGEVTNTGELFF.

This clonotype has only a few counts. The V and J genes are TRBV29-1 and TRBJ1-6; 9 nucleotides match TRBD1. Germline lookup yields CDR1 SQVTM and CDR2 ANQGSEA. This CDR3 region has 13 residues. V was clipped by 4 bases and J by 9 bases; unmatched bases: 4. CDR3 DNA: TGCAGCGTTGGGGACAGGGCGGGTTCACCCCTCCACTTT. Protein sequence: CSVGDRAGSPLHF.

The genes are TRBV5-1 and TRBJ2-5; 9 nucleotides agree with TRBD2. V dropped 0 bases and J dropped 7; count of bases not matched to a gene: 7. From germline, CDR1 is SGHRS and CDR2 YFSETQ. The CDR3 extends over 15 amino acids. CDR3 nucleotides: TGCGCCAGCAGCTTGGGCGGACTAGCGACTGGGACCCAGTACTTC. This encodes CASSLGGLATGTQYF.

The rearrangement links TRBV12-3 or TRBV12-4 to TRBJ2-1, with a possible D match to TRBD2 (6 bases). CDR3 length equals 14 residues. Between the trimmed V and J ends, which lost 6 bases and 7 bases, there was a span of 16 bases. The CDR3 loop reads CASRPFRAGNEQFF. The CDR3 DNA is TGTGCCAGCAGGCCCTTCCGGGCGGGGAATGAGCAGTTCTTC.